Sequencing of this T cell receptor (beta chain) was carried out in a study of shared clonotypes between healthy human individuals. Study overall: Contributing individuals were a couple of females and three males aged 18 to 49.

In the authors' workflow: ImmunoSEQ output held junction-only sequences without quality scores, so filtering differed. Assay used: immunoSEQ multiplex PCR; TCRdb lists only in-frame clones, some missing. The V and J calls and the clone size are those of that table, but D and trimming were determined from the DNA. The table records hundreds of thousands of clones, about 96% of them present only once. The CDR3 is 11 residues long. V dropped 4 bases and J dropped 4 bases, with 5 bases sitting between them. The germline V gene encodes CDR1 MDHEN and CDR2 SYDVKM. Caucasian adults residing in Nashville, Tennessee made up all the donors. Into CD45RA+ naive and CD45RA-negative memory subsets, the CD4+ cells were split.

The sequenced sample was naive CD4+ T cells sorted from blood. Subset indicated: CD45RA+ positively selected. V is TRBV28 and J is TRBJ2-7; D is uncertain. The source of this sequence is a woman aged 30 to 39 in good health. This chain's CDR3 is CASSYRYEQYF. CDR3 coding DNA: TGTGCCAGCAGTTACCGTTACGAGCAGTACTTC.